This TCR beta chain originates from a study of monozygotic twins with inflammatory bowel disease. Overall study results and limits: Individual T cell subtypes were not distinguishable.

Details on this clonotype: Its target is unknown.

After re-calling the 5' RACE reads, TCRdb lists one entry per CDR3 protein, DNA absent. This sample contains approximately 400,000 distinct CDR3 sequences. Germline V gene sequence: CDR1 KGHDR, CDR2 SFDVKD. The CDR3 is made up of 14 amino acids. The sequenced material came from blood. The receptor was derived from a human donor with ulcerative colitis or Crohn's disease, or a healthy co-twin of an affected twin (not recorded which). The V gene is TRBV24-1, the J gene TRBJ2-1; as DNA is missing, the TRBD1 call by TCRdb cannot be tested. CDR3 sequence: CATSDAPLLNEQFF.